Listed here are 21 T cell receptor beta chains from one sample, sequenced in a study of blood T cell repertoires in COVID-19. Sequencing used immunoSEQ multiplex PCR; TCRdb keeps in-frame clones, though not all of them. The repertoire holds about 200,000 clones, with 90% as singletons. Sequences were obtained from PBMCs or T cells enriched from blood (not recorded which). Receptors were obtained from a man aged 25 to 40 who had recovered from COVID-19.

The V gene is TRBV5-1, the J gene TRBJ1-1, with TRBD1 matching 8 bases. CDR3 length: 19 residues. Germline V gene data show CDR1 as SGHRS and CDR2 as YFSETQ. V was clipped by 0 bases and J by 1 base; unmatched bases: 14. CDR3 bases: TGCGCCAGCAGCTTGGGTTTGGTTGGCAGGGGGCTCGGGAACACTGAAGCTTTCTTT. Protein product: CASSLGLVGRGLGNTEAFF.

CDR3 nucleotide sequence: TGCGCCAGCAGCTCTTGGACAGTCCAAGAGACCCAGTACTTC. Translated: CASSSWTVQETQYF. The chain joins TRBV5-1 to TRBJ2-5; D is possibly TRBD1 (6 bases). V shed 3 bases and J shed 1 base, with 10 bases lying between them. Per the germline V gene, CDR1 is SGHRS and CDR2 is YFSETQ. CDR3 length equals 14 residues.

The gene calls are TRBV11-3 and TRBJ2-1; possible D gene TRBD2, 6 bases. V was trimmed by 5 bases and J by 0 bases, leaving 14 bases between them. Looked up from germline, CDR1 is SGHNT and CDR2 is YENEEA. The CDR3 spans 16 residues. The CDR3 DNA follows: TGTGCCAGCAGCCAGGGACTTACCCTCTCCTACAATGAGCAGTTCTTC. Translated, it gives CASSQGLTLSYNEQFF.

The chain links TRBV11-2 to TRBJ2-4; 9 bases are shared with TRBD1. Per the germline V gene, CDR1 is SGHAT and CDR2 is FQNNGV. The CDR3 sequence is 14 residues long. After removal of 1 base from V and 12 bases from J, the junction contained 7 bases not matched to a gene. The CDR3 protein is CASSLAFGQGHQYF. The DNA of the CDR3 is TGTGCCAGCAGCTTAGCCTTCGGACAGGGGCATCAGTACTTC.

The rearrangement links TRBV7-9 to TRBJ2-5, with D perhaps matching TRBD2 (7 bases). The V and J ends lost 5 bases and 4 bases respectively, with 20 bases between them. Germline CDR1 is SEHNR and CDR2 is FQNEAQ (reference sequence). The CDR3 has 16 residues. In DNA, the CDR3 is TGTGCCAGCAGCACGTTAGGTGCGGGGGCGTCAGAGACCCAGTACTTC. It translates to CASSTLGAGASETQYF.

V gene TRBV18 combines with J gene TRBJ1-4; D is possibly TRBD1 (6 bases). Trimming stripped 6 bases from V and 3 bases from J, with 17 bases between. This CDR3 spans 16 amino acids. Germline-derived CDR1 and CDR2 are KGHSH and LQKENI. In DNA, the CDR3 is TGTGCCAGCTCTAGGGCCCCCGGACAGTCTAATGAAAAACTGTTTTTT. This encodes CASSRAPGQSNEKLFF.

V gene TRBV7-2 combines with J gene TRBJ1-5; perhaps TRBD1 as D (5 bases). Germline V gene sequence: CDR1 SGHTA, CDR2 FQGNSA. The CDR3 covers 15 residues. V lost 6 bases and J 4 bases, leaving 16 bases between the germline ends. As DNA, the CDR3 is TGTGCCAGCAGTCCTCGGGGGGAAAGAAATCAGCCCCAGCATTTT. This codes for CASSPRGERNQPQHF.

The chain couples TRBV2 to TRBJ2-3; TRBD2 matches at 10 bases. CDR3 length: 14 residues. V lost 8 bases and J lost 4; bases outside the gene matches: 6. Germline V gene data show CDR1 as SNHLY and CDR2 as FYNNEI. CDR3: CASLPSGGADTQYF. CDR3 DNA sequence: TGTGCCAGCCTCCCCAGCGGGGGGGCAGATACGCAGTATTTT.

The genes are TRBV11-3 and TRBJ2-1; 10 bases agree with TRBD2. The CDR3 spans 17 residues. Unmatched junction bases numbered 8, after V lost 5 bases and J lost 1 base. In germline, CDR1 is SGHNT, CDR2 YENEEA. The DNA of the CDR3 is TGTGCCAGCAGCCCGGGGGCTAGCGGGGGTTCCTACAATGAGCAGTTCTTC. Protein product: CASSPGASGGSYNEQFF.

The genes are TRBV6-2 or TRBV6-3 and TRBJ2-3, with 8 positions matching TRBD2. CDR3 length: 16 amino acids. The V gene's germline CDR1 is MNHEY and CDR2 SVGEGT. V shed 3 bases, J shed 1 base, and the junction held 6 bases outside the gene matches. Written as DNA, the CDR3 is TGTGCCAGCAGTTATGAGGGCGGGGGGCGCACAGATACGCAGTATTTT. Protein sequence: CASSYEGGGRTDTQYF.

This chain joins TRBV25-1 and TRBJ2-1, with TRBD1 identical over 9 bases. This CDR3 contains 16 residues. Trimming at V came to 2 bases and at J to 1 base, leaving 3 bases not matched to a gene. The V gene's germline CDR1 is MGHDK and CDR2 SYGVNS. This CDR3 reads CASSEGTGYSYNEQFF. CDR3 coding DNA: TGTGCCAGCAGTGAAGGGACAGGGTATTCCTACAATGAGCAGTTCTTC.

This rearrangement joins TRBV4-1 to TRBJ2-7, with D possibly TRBD2 on 6 matching bases. The CDR3 extends over 18 amino acids. Per germline, CDR1 MGHRA and CDR2 YSYEKL. V shed 4 bases and J shed 3 bases, with 25 bases lying between them. The CDR3 protein is CASSLSNRIGGTGYEQYF. Written as DNA, the CDR3 is TGCGCCAGCAGCCTATCCAACCGTATTGGCGGGACTGGCTACGAGCAGTACTTC.

This chain joins TRBV6-5 and TRBJ2-7, with D perhaps matching TRBD1 (6 bases). This CDR3 region has 14 residues. Germline CDR1 reads MNHEY; CDR2 reads SVGAGI. The ends were cut back, 2 bases at V and 4 bases at J, with 12 bases in the middle. CDR3 DNA sequence: TGTGCCAGCAGTTACGTTGACAGGAGGTACGAGCAGTACTTC. Translation: CASSYVDRRYEQYF.

This chain joins TRBV18 and TRBJ1-5; TRBD1 agrees at 10 bases. This CDR3 has 18 amino acids. Unmatched junction bases numbered 14, after V lost 3 bases and J lost 6 bases. From germline, CDR1 is KGHSH and CDR2 LQKENI. CDR3 sequence (DNA): TGTGCCAGCTCACCCCCGCGGGACAGGGGCGCCCGGGGTCAGCCCCAGCATTTT. This translates into CASSPPRDRGARGQPQHF.

This clone came up once. The chain couples TRBV4-2 to TRBJ1-4; no firm D call. V dropped 0 bases and J dropped 6 bases, with 5 bases sitting between them. The CDR3 totals 13 residues. Germline CDR1 reads LGHNA; CDR2 reads YNFKEQ. The CDR3 is CASSQEADEKLFF. Written as DNA, the CDR3 is TGTGCCAGCAGCCAAGAGGCGGATGAAAAACTGTTTTTT.

This clone has only one observation. The chain couples TRBV6-4 to TRBJ1-1, with 9 bases matching TRBD1. The V segment lost 6 bases and the J segment 3 bases; nucleotides outside the gene matches: 5. Germline V gene data show CDR1 as MRHNA and CDR2 as SNTAGT. This CDR3 comprises 14 residues. The CDR3 protein is CASSPQGAYTEAFF. In DNA form, the CDR3 reads TGTGCCAGCAGCCCACAGGGGGCCTACACTGAAGCTTTCTTT.

V and J are TRBV27 and TRBJ2-1; 10 nucleotides match TRBD2. The CDR3 has 16 amino acids. The V gene end was trimmed by 5 bases and the J gene end by 10 bases; junction bases not matched to a gene: 14. The V gene's germline CDR1 is MNHEY and CDR2 SMNVEV (reference sequence). CDR3 DNA: TGTGCCAGCAGTCCTATGGGACTAGCGTGGGGCTGGGAGCAGTTCTTC. The encoded protein is CASSPMGLAWGWEQFF.

This clone was observed a handful of times. The V gene is TRBV30, the J gene TRBJ1-2; D possibly corresponds to TRBD1 (5 bases). The CDR3 is 11 residues long. Germline CDR1 is GTSNPN and CDR2 is SVGIG (reference sequence). V shed 6 bases and J shed 6 bases, with 11 bases lying between them. For the CDR3, the DNA is TGTGCCTGCCGAAGGGGAAATGGCTACACCTTC. Translated: CACRRGNGYTF.

CDR3 sequence (DNA): TGTGCCAGCAGTTCCCCTGAAAGGGGTAGTGAAGCTTTCTTT. It translates to CASSSPERGSEAFF. The chain employs TRBV28 and TRBJ1-1; weak D call: TRBD1 (5 bases). This CDR3 comprises 14 residues. The V end was cut by 4 bases, the J end by 7 bases, with 16 bases between. The germline gives CDR1 MDHEN, CDR2 SYDVKM.

This clone turned up a few times. The gene calls are TRBV7-8 and TRBJ2-7; perhaps TRBD2 as D (7 bases). The ends were cut back, 6 bases at V and 2 bases at J, with 17 bases in the middle. Germline CDR1 SGHVS, CDR2 FQNEAQ. CDR3 length: 15 amino acids. In DNA form, the CDR3 reads TGTGCCAGCAGTTCAAGGGGGGGGCTAACCTACGAGCAGTACTTC. Amino acid sequence: CASSSRGGLTYEQYF.

The chain links TRBV6-2 or TRBV6-3 to TRBJ1-4; no clear D. The CDR3 length is 13 residues. V lost 2 bases, J lost 5 bases, and 6 bases lay in between. Germline V gene lookup returns CDR1 MNHEY and CDR2 SVGEGT. The DNA for the CDR3 is TGTGCCAGCAGTTACGTCAGGAATGAAAAACTGTTTTTT. Translated: CASSYVRNEKLFF.